Only a few counts were recorded for the clone carrying this T cell receptor beta chain. Its target is unknown. These data come from a study of spatial heterogeneity in lung cancer. About the research overall: Detection consistently captured more beta-chain sequences than alpha-chain sequences. Raw reads contained each unique TCR and UMI combination more than ten times on average.

Germline V gives CDR1 MNHEY, CDR2 SMNVEV (reference sequence). The CDR3 totals 14 residues. From the 5' RACE reads, TCRdb called clonotypes with MiXCR, one entry per CDR3 protein. The sample has about 10,000 distinct CDR3 sequences; roughly half are singletons. General study findings and limits: Tracking of tumor mutation counts was seen in expanded intratumoral alpha and beta TCR counts.

Indicated time point: sample taken at primary tumor resection. Tumor, nontumor lung or frozen PBMC supplied whole RNA, sequenced without sorting. The source was lung tumor tissue, collected at surgery. The clonotype was recovered from a female donor with early-stage non-small cell lung cancer. The V gene is TRBV27, the J gene TRBJ2-7; 7 nucleotides agree with TRBD1. The DNA end is more similar to TRBJ2-1, so the J call may be wrong. The CDR3 DNA sequence: TGTGCCAACTACCCGGGACAGTCTTCCTACGAGCAGTTCTTC. It specifies CANYPGQSSYEQFF.